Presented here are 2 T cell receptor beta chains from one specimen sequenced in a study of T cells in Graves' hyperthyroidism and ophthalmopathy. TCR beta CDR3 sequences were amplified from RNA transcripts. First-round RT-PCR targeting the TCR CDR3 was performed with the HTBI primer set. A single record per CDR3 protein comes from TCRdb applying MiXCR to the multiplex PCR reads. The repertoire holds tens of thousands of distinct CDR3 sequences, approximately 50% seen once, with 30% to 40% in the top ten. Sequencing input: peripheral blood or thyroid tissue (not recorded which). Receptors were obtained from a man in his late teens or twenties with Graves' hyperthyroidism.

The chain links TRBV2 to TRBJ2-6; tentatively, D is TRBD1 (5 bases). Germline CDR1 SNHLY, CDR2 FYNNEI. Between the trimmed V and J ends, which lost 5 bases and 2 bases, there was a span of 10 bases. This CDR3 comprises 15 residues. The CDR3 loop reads CASSTTVAGANVLTF. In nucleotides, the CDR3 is TGTGCCAGCAGTACGACAGTGGCTGGGGCCAACGTCCTGACTTTC.

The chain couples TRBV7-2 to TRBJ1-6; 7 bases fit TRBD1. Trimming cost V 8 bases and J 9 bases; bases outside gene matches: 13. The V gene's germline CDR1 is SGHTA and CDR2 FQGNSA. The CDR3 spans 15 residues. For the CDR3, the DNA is TGTGCCAGCCGCCCGAGACAGGGTCTGGGTTCACCCCTCCACTTT. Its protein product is CASRPRQGLGSPLHF.